The rows below give T cell receptor beta chains drawn from one sample of a study of blood T cell repertoires in COVID-19. TCRdb's table, derived via immunoSEQ multiplex PCR, lists solely in-frame clones and lacks some. The repertoire consists of 9,500 to 15,000 clones, with 71% occurring once and the leading ten covering more than 5%. What was sequenced was peripheral blood. Receptors originate from a man aged 55 to 70 with COVID-19, enrolled during active disease. Both conserved end residues are part of each CDR3.

j_call,v_call,cdr3_aa
TRBJ2-7,TRBV19,CASSITRQGGYEQYF
TRBJ1-5,TRBV9,CASSGTDNQPQHF
TRBJ2-3,TRBV28,CASSFDRVTDTQYF
TRBJ1-6,TRBV19,CASSSPPGSSYNSPLHF
TRBJ2-7,TRBV28,CASRRTGGYEQYF
TRBJ2-1,TRBV7-3,CASSPQAGGVNEQFF
TRBJ1-1,TRBV2,CASSEALPGNTEAFF
TRBJ2-5,TRBV5-1,CASSSLATGSETQYF
TRBJ2-1,TRBV7-6,CASSLVGGGNEQFF
TRBJ1-2,TRBV10-3,CAISETGADYGYTF
TRBJ2-1,TRBV7-2,CASSLWSEQFF
TRBJ1-2,TRBV7-9,CASSLPAVGQGPVRYGYTF
TRBJ1-2,TRBV4-2,CASSQDLSYTF
TRBJ2-3,TRBV7-2,CASSPRSGDTQYF
TRBJ1-1,TRBV9,CASSVAGMNTEAFF
TRBJ1-2,TRBV13,CASSWGQAPYGYTF
TRBJ1-5,TRBV4-3,CASSQVDGTGANQPQHF
TRBJ2-1,TRBV5-4,CASSSGTPSSYNEQFF
TRBJ1-5,TRBV11-3,CASSSGTGYNQPQHF
TRBJ2-7,TRBV24-1,CATSDGTGPSYEQYF
TRBJ2-1,TRBV25-1,CAVYLGQPLSSYNEQFF
TRBJ1-3,TRBV30,CAWSARDRGRNTIYF
TRBJ1-2,TRBV28,CATVDYGYTF
TRBJ2-7,TRBV5-1,CASSWAGSSYEQYF
TRBJ1-3,TRBV7-9,CASSPQSYSGNTIYF
TRBJ1-1,TRBV19,CASSIGLLGGETEAFF
TRBJ1-5,TRBV19,CASSFRRASSSNQPQHF
TRBJ2-6,TRBV11-2,CASSPLSGGGANVLTF
TRBJ2-1,TRBV6-1,CASSEQGHEQFF
TRBJ2-1,TRBV5-1,CASSPSSSGSRSGEQFF
TRBJ2-5,TRBV12-3/TRBV12-4,CASKPTSGPYYF
TRBJ1-1,TRBV2,CASSEILSRTEAFF
TRBJ2-2,TRBV24-1,CATSDFGLAGSSGELFF
TRBJ1-5,TRBV10-3,CAISTEPEGGQPQHF
TRBJ1-5,TRBV28,CASSSLQVSPQHF
TRBJ1-2,TRBV30,CAWSLRGREEYGYTF
TRBJ1-1,TRBV20-1,CSAKAERVAFF
TRBJ1-2,TRBV3-1/TRBV3-2,CASSQAMRYGYTF
TRBJ1-1,TRBV19,CASSRHGQGGNIMNTEAFF
TRBJ1-2,TRBV19,CASSIDDRVGGYTF
TRBJ1-6,TRBV18,CASSPSGAQNSPLHF
TRBJ1-2,TRBV3-1/TRBV3-2,CASSQDYNGYGYTF
TRBJ2-7,TRBV19,CASSPWTGTYEQYF
TRBJ1-2,TRBV28,CASRRPPGRTSYGYTF
TRBJ2-2,TRBV6-2/TRBV6-3,CASSYGAPLGRELFF
TRBJ2-3,TRBV5-1,CASSLISPGGGITDTQYF
TRBJ1-1,TRBV19,CASNPSGRREAFF